The following is a TCR beta chain sequence with its context. No antigen is known for it. The source of the sample is a study of T cells after yellow fever vaccination. MiXCR, applied by TCRdb to the 5' RACE reads, yields one record per CDR3 protein. Among some 550,000 distinct CDR3 sequences listed, about 19% were seen once. Germline V gene lookup returns CDR1 MDHEN and CDR2 SYDVKM. V was trimmed by 1 base and J by 6 bases, leaving 10 bases between them. The CDR3 runs to 14 residues. Overall study results and limits: Abundant clonotypes from the bulk population could have been carried over as contaminants into FACS-sorted repertoires.

The source material was PBMCs, sampled 15 days after the yellow fever booster vaccination. The chain is built from TRBV28 and TRBJ1-5; D unresolved. This clonotype was sampled from a man between 25 and 39 years old who received the YFV17D yellow fever vaccine. Here the CDR3 DNA reads TGTGCCAGCAGTTTATCGTCCAGGATTCAGCCCCAGCATTTT. Translated, it gives CASSLSSRIQPQHF.